Listed below are T cell receptor beta chains from one sample, sequenced in a study of cytomegalovirus exposure and HLA in healthy donors. Libraries were prepared by immunoSEQ multiplex PCR; TCRdb keeps only in-frame clonotypes and omits some of them. The sample records about 180,000 clones, around 77% being singletons. The specimen was PBMCs. The receptors were gathered from a woman aged 25 to 45 in good health and CMV-seronegative. CDR3s include the opening cysteine and the closing phenylalanine or tryptophan.

TRBV5-1,CASSSFKTGGTRDTGELFF
TRBV6-5,CASSRDSIDEQYF
TRBV5-1,CASSLDWGERGYTF
TRBV6-6,CASSSVQGQPQHF
TRBV30,CAWSPSETQYF
TRBV4-3,CASSLLAGAYGELFF
TRBV7-8,CASSSGGGTGELFF
TRBV27,CASSLSPGYEQYF
TRBV14,CASSQFDIDTDTQYF
TRBV9,CASSAGGAGQPQHF
TRBV5-1,CASSGTGLAGPREGELFF
TRBV27,CASIRTGRDEQYF
TRBV6-5,CASSYSSGQEIYEQYF
TRBV2,CASYRGPVGELFF
TRBV10-1,CASSEIQIGELFF
TRBV7-6,CASSDRESATRSPLHF